This T cell receptor beta chain was identified in a study of blood T cells in healthy people across ages. The table lists this clonotype with a few counts. V shed 0 bases and J shed 5 bases, with 9 bases lying between them. Germline loops: CDR1 SGHRS, CDR2 YFSETQ. There are 15 residues in the CDR3. Through a sample-barcoded 5' primer and a J-beta primer mix, a second PCR was run for roughly 6 to 12 cycles. Each CDR3 protein is one row after TCRdb ran MiXCR on the 5' RACE reads. The repertoire holds 1,300,000 or so distinct CDR3 sequences, with approximately 60% as singletons. The V and J genes are TRBV5-1 and TRBJ1-6, with a weak D call TRBD1 (6 bases). Sequenced sample: blood. This TCR came from a man aged 18 to 29 in good health. DNA of the CDR3: TGCGCCAGCAGCTTGGTGGCAGGGGATAATTCACCCCTCCACTTT. Its translation is CASSLVAGDNSPLHF.